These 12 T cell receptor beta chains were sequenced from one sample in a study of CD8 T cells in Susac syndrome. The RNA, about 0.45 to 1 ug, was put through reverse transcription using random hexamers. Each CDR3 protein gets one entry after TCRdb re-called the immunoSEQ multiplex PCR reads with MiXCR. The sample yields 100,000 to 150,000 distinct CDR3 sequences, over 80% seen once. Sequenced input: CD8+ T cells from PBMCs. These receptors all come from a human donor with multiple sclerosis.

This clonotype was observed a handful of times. The chain's CDR3 is CASSHPGNYGYTF. CDR3 bases: TGCGCCAGCAGCCATCCGGGGAACTATGGCTACACCTTC. The chain employs TRBV4-1 and TRBJ1-2, with no clear D. The germline CDR1 and CDR2 sequences are MGHRA and YSYEKL. The CDR3 consists of 13 residues. The V end was cut by 3 bases, the J end by 2 bases, with 7 bases between.

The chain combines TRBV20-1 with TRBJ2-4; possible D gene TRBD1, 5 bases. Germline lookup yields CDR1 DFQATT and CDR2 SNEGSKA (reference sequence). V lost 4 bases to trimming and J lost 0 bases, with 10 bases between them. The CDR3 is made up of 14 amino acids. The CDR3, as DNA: TGCAGTGCTATTGGACAACTAGCCAAAAACATTCAGTACTTC. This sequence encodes CSAIGQLAKNIQYF.

CDR3 sequence (DNA): TGTGCCAGCAGGCCTCGGGAGCGAGAGACCCAGTACTTC. Its translation is CASRPRERETQYF. The V and J genes are TRBV7-9 and TRBJ2-5, with D possibly being TRBD2 (6 bases). The V gene's germline CDR1 is SEHNR and CDR2 FQNEAQ (reference sequence). Trimming shortened V by 6 bases and J by 4 bases, and 12 bases separated the two germline ends. This CDR3 has 13 amino acids. The whole variable domain, remainder taken from reference TRBV7-9 and TRBJ2-5, is DTGVSQNPRHKITKRGQNVTFRCDPISEHNRLYWYRQTLGQGPEFLTYFQNEAQLEKSRLLSDRFSAERPKGSFSTLEIQRTEQGDSAMYLCASRPRERETQYFGPGTRLLVL.

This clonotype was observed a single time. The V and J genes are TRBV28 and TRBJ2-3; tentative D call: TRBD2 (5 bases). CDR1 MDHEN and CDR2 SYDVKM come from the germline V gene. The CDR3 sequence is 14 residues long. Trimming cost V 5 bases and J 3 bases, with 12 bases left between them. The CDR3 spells CASSTFSGTDTQYF. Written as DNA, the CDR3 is TGTGCCAGCAGTACCTTTTCGGGGACAGATACGCAGTATTTT.

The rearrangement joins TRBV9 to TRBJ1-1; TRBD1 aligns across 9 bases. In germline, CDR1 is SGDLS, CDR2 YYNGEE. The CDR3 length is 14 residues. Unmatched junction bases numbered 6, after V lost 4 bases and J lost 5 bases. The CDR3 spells CASSPGTGRTEAFF. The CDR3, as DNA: TGTGCCAGCAGCCCCGGGACAGGGCGGACTGAAGCTTTCTTT.

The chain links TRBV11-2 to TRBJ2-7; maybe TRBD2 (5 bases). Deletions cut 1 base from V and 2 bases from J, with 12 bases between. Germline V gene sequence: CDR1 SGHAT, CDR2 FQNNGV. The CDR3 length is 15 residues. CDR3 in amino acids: CASSLVTNGTYEQYV. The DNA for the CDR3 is TGTGCCAGCAGCTTAGTGACTAACGGTACCTACGAGCAGTACGTC.

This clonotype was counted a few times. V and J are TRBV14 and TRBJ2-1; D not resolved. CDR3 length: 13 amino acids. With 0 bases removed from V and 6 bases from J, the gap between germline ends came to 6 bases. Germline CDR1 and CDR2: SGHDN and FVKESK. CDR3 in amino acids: CASSQDLLNEQFF. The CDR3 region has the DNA TGTGCCAGCAGCCAAGATCTCCTCAATGAGCAGTTCTTC.

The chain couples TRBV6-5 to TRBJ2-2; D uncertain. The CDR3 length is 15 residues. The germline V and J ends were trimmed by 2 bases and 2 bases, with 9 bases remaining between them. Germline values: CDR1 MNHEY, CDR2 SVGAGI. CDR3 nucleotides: TGTGCCAGCAGTTACACGGGCGAAAACACCGGGGAGCTGTTTTTT. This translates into CASSYTGENTGELFF.

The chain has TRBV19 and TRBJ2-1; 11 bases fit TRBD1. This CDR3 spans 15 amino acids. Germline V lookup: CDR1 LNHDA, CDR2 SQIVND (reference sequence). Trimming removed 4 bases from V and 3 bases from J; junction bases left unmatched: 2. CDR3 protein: CASSRGQGDYNEQFF. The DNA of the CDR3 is TGTGCCAGTAGTAGGGGACAGGGGGACTACAATGAGCAGTTCTTC.

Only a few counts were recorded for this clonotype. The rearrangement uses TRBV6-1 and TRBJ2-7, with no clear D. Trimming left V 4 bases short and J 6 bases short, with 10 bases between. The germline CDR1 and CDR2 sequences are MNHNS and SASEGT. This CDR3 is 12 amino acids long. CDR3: CASSGLGPEQYV. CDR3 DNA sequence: TGTGCCAGCAGTGGACTCGGGCCCGAGCAGTACGTC.

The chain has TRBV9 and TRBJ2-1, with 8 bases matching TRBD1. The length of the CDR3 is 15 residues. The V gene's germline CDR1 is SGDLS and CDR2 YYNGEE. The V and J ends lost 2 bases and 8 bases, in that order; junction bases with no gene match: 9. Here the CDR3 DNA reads TGTGCCAGCAGCGTCCGGGGTTCGGGACAGGATGAGCAGTTCTTC. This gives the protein CASSVRGSGQDEQFF.

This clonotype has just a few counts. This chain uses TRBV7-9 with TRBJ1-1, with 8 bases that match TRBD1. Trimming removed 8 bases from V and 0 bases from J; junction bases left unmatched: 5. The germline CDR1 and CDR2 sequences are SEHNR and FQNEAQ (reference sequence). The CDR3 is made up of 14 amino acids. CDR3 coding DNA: TGTGCCAGCGACGGGGACAGGATGAACACTGAAGCTTTCTTT. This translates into CASDGDRMNTEAFF.